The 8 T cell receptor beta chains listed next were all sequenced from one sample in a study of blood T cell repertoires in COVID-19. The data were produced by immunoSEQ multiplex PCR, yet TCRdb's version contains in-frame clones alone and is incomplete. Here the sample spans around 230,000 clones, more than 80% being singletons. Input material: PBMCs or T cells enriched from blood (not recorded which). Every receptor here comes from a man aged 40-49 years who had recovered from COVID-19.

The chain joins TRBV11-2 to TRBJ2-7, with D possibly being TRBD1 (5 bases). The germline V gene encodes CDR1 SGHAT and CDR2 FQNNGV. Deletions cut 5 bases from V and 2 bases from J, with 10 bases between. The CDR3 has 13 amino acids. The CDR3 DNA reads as TGTGCCAGCAGCCCAGGGCAAACCTACGAGCAGTACTTC. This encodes CASSPGQTYEQYF.

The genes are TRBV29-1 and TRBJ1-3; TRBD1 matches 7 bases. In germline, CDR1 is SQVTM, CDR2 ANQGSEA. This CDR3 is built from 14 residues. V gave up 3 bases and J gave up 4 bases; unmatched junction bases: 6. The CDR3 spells CSVDGTAGGNTIYF. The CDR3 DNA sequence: TGCAGCGTTGATGGGACAGCTGGCGGAAACACCATATATTTT. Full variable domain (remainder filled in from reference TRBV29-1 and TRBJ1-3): SAVISQKPSRDICQRGTSLTIQCQVDSQVTMMFWYRQQPGQSLTLIATANQGSEATYESGFVIDKFPISRPNLTFSTLTVSNMSPEDSSIYLCSVDGTAGGNTIYFGEGSWLTVV.

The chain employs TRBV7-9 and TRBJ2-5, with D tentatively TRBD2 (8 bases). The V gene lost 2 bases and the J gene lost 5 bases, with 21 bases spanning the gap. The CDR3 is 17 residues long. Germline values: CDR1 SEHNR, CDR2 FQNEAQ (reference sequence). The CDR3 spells CASSLKGASGSGETQYF. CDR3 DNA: TGTGCCAGCAGCTTAAAGGGGGCCAGCGGGAGTGGCGAGACCCAGTACTTC.

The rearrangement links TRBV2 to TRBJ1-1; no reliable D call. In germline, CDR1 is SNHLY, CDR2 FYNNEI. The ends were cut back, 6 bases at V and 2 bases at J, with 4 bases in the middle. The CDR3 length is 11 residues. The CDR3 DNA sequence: TGTGCCAGCAGCAGAAACACTGAAGCTTTCTTT. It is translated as CASSRNTEAFF.

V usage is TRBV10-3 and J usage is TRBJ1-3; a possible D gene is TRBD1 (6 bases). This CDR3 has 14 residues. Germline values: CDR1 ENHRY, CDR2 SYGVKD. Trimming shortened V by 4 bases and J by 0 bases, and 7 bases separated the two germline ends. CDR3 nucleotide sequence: TGTGCCATCAGTGGACAGGTCTCTGGAAACACCATATATTTT. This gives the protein CAISGQVSGNTIYF.

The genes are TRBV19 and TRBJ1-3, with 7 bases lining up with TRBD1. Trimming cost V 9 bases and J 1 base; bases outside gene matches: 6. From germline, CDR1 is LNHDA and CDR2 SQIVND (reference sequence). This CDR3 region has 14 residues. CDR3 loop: CASKDRASGNTIYF. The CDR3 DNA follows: TGTGCCAGCAAAGACAGGGCATCTGGAAACACCATATATTTT. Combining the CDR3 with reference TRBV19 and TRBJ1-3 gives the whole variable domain DGGITQSPKYLFRKEGQNVTLSCEQNLNHDAMYWYRQDPGQGLRLIYYSQIVNDFQKGDIAEGYSVSREKKESFPLTVTSAQKNPTAFYLCASKDRASGNTIYFGEGSWLTVV.

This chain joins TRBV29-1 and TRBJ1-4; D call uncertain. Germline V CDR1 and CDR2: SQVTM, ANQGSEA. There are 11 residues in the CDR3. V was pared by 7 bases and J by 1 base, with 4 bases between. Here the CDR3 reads CSAQTNEKLFF. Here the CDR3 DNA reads TGCAGCGCTCAAACTAATGAAAAACTGTTTTTT.

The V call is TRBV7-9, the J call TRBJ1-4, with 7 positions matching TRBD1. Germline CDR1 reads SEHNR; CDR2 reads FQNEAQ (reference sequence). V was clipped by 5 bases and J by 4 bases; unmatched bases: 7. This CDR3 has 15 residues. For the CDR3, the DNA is TGTGCCAGCAGCCGAAAGACAGGGAGTAATGAAAAACTGTTTTTT. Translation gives CASSRKTGSNEKLFF.